This T cell receptor (beta chain) was captured in a study of OX40 agonist ivuxolimab in advanced cancers. Some clones are missing from TCRdb's copy, which holds only in-frame ones; the method was immunoSEQ multiplex PCR. The repertoire includes some 35,000 clones, 80% to 85% of them detected once, and roughly a quarter sits in the top ten. The CDR3 runs 12 residues. Per germline, CDR1 SNHLY and CDR2 FYNNEI. Trimming left V 1 base short and J 5 bases short, with 5 bases between. Sequencing was performed on CD4+ or CD8+ T cells sorted from blood, taken in a trial of the OX40 agonist ivuxolimab. The receptor comes from an adult with an advanced solid tumor such as melanoma, head and neck, liver or kidney cancer. V gene TRBV2 combines with J gene TRBJ2-5; D unresolved. CDR3 nucleotides: TGTGCCAGCAGTGAAGGAAGGGAGACCCAGTACTTC. Its translation is CASSEGRETQYF.